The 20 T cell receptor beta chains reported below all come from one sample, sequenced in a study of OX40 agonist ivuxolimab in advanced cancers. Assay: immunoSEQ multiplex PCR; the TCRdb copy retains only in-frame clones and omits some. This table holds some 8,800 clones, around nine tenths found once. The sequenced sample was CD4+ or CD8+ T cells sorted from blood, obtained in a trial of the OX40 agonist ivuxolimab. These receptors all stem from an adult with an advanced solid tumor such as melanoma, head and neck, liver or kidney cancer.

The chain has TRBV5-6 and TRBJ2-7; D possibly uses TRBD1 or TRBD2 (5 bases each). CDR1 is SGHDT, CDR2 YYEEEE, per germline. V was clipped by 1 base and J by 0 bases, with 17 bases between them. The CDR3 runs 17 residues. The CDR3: CASSLSFEGWGSYEQYF. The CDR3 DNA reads TGTGCCAGCAGCTTGAGTTTTGAGGGGTGGGGCTCCTACGAGCAGTACTTC. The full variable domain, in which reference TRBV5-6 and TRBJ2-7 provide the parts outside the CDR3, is DAGVTQSPTHLIKTRGQQVTLRCSPKSGHDTVSWYQQALGQGPQFIFQYYEEEERQRGNFPDRFSGHQFPNYSSELNVNALLLGDSALYLCASSLSFEGWGSYEQYFGPGTRLTVT.

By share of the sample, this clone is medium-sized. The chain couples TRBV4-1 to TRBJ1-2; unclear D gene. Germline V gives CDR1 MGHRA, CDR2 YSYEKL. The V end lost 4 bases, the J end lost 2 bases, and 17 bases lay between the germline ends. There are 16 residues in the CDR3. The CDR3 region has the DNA TGCGCCAGCAGCCCCGGAGCGGGGATTCTCAACTATGGCTACACCTTC. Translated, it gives CASSPGAGILNYGYTF.

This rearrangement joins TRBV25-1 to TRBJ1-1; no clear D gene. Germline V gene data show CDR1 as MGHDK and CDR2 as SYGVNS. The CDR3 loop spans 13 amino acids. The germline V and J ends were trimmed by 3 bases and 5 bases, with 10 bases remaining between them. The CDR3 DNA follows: TGTGCCAGCAGTGATGAGCTAACGACTGAAGCTTTCTTT. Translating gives CASSDELTTEAFF. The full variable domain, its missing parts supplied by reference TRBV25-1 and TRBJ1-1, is EADIYQTPRYLVIGTGKKITLECSQTMGHDKMYWYQQDPGMELHLIHYSYGVNSTEKGDLSSESTVSRIRTEHFPLTLESARPSHTSQYLCASSDELTTEAFFGQGTRLTVV.

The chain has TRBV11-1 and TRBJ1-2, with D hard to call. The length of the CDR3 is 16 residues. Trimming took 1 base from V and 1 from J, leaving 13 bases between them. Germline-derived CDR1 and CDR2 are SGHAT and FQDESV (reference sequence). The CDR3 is CASSLEGSGYNYGYTF. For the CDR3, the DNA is TGTGCCAGCAGCTTAGAAGGGTCTGGGTATAACTATGGCTACACCTTC. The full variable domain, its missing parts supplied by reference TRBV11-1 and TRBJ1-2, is EAEVAQSPRYKITEKSQAVAFWCDPISGHATLYWYRQILGQGPELLVQFQDESVVDDSQLPKDRFSAERLKGVDSTLKIQPAELGDSAMYLCASSLEGSGYNYGYTFGSGTRLTVV.

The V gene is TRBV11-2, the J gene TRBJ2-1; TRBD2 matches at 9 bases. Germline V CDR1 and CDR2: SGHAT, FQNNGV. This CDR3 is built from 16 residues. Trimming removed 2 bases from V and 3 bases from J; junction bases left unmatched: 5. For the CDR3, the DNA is TGTGCCAGCAGCTTATACTTAGCGGGGGACTACAATGAGCAGTTCTTC. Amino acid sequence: CASSLYLAGDYNEQFF.

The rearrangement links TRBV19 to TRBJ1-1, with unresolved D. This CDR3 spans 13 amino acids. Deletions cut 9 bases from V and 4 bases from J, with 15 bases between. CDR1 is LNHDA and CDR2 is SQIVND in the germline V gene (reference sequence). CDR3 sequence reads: CASGEAPATEAFF. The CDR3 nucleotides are TGTGCCAGCGGAGAGGCCCCAGCCACTGAAGCTTTCTTT. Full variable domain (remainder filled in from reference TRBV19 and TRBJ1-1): DGGITQSPKYLFRKEGQNVTLSCEQNLNHDAMYWYRQDPGQGLRLIYYSQIVNDFQKGDIAEGYSVSREKKESFPLTVTSAQKNPTAFYLCASGEAPATEAFFGQGTRLTVV.

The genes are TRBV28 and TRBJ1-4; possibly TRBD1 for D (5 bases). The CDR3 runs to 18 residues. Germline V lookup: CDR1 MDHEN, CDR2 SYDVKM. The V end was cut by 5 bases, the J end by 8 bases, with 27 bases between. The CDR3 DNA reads TGTGCCAGCAGTCCGTACCCTATCAGACAGCAGGGTGAAGAAAAACTGTTTTTT. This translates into CASSPYPIRQQGEEKLFF.

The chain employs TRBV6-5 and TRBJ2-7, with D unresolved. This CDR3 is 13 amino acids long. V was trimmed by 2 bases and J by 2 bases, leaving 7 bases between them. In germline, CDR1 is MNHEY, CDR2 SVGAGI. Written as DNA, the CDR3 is TGTGCCAGCAGTTACGGGGAAACCTACGAGCAGTACTTC. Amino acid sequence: CASSYGETYEQYF.

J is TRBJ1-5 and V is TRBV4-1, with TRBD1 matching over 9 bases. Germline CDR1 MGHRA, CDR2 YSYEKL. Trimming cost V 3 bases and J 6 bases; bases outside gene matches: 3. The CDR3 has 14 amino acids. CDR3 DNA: TGCGCCAGCAGCCAGGGACAGGGTGGTCAGCCCCAGCATTTT. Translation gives CASSQGQGGQPQHF.

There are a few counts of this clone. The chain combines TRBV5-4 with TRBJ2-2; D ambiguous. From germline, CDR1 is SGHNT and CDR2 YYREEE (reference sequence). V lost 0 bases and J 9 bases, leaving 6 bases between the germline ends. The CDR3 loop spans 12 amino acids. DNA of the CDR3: TGTGCCAGCAGCTTGGACAGCAGGGAGCTGTTTTTT. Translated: CASSLDSRELFF.

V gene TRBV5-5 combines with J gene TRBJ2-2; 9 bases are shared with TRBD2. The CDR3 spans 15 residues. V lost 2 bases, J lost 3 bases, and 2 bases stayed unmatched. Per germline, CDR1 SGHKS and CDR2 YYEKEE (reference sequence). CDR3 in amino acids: CASSFRGGDTGELFF. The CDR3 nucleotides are TGTGCCAGCAGCTTCCGCGGGGGGGACACCGGGGAGCTGTTTTTT.

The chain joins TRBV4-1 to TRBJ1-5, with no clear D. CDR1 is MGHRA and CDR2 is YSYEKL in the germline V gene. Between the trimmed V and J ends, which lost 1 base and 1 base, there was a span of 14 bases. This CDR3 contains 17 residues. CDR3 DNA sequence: TGCGCCAGCAGCCAAGTTTCAACCATTAGGAGCAATCAGCCCCAGCATTTT. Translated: CASSQVSTIRSNQPQHF.

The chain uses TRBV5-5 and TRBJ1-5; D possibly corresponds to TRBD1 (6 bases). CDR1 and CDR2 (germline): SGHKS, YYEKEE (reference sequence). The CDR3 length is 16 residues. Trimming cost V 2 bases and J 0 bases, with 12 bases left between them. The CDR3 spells CASSLGEGGSNQPQHF. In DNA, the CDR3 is TGTGCCAGCAGCTTAGGGGAAGGGGGTAGCAATCAGCCCCAGCATTTT.

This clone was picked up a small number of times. The chain's CDR3 is CAWRGVPTGSGNTIYF. In DNA form, the CDR3 reads TGCGCCTGGAGAGGGGTCCCTACAGGTTCTGGAAACACCATATATTTT. The rearrangement joins TRBV23-1 to TRBJ1-3; perhaps TRBD1 as D (5 bases). TRBV23-1 is recorded as an ORF, its role being uncertain. This CDR3 region has 16 residues. V was trimmed by 11 bases and J by 1 base, leaving 21 bases between them.

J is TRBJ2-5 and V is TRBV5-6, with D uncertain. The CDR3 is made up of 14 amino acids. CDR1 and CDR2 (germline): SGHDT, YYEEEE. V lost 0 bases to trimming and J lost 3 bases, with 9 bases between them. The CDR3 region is CASSLDDWEETQYF. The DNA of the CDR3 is TGTGCCAGCAGCTTGGACGACTGGGAAGAGACCCAGTACTTC.

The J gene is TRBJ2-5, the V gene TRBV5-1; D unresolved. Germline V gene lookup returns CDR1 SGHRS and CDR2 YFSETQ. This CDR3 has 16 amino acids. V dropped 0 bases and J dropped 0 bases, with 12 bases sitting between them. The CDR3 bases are TGCGCCAGCAGCTTGGAATTTGGTATTTACCAAGAGACCCAGTACTTC. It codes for CASSLEFGIYQETQYF. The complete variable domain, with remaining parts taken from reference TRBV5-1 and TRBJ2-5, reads KAGVTQTPRYLIKTRGQQVTLSCSPISGHRSVSWYQQTPGQGLQFLFEYFSETQRNKGNFPGRFSGRQFSNSRSEMNVSTLELGDSALYLCASSLEFGIYQETQYFGPGTRLLVL.

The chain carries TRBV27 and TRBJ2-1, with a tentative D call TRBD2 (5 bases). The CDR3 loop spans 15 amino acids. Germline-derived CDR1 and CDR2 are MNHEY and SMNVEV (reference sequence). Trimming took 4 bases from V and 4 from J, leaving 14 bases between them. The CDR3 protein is CASSSLLGPYNEQFF. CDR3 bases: TGTGCCAGCAGTTCACTACTAGGTCCATACAATGAGCAGTTCTTC.

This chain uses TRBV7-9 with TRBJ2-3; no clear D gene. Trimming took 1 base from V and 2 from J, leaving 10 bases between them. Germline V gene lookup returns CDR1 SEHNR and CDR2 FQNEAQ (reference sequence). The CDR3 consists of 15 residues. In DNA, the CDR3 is TGTGCCAGCAGCTTAGTGCGGCCCCCCACAGATACGCAGTATTTT. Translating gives CASSLVRPPTDTQYF.

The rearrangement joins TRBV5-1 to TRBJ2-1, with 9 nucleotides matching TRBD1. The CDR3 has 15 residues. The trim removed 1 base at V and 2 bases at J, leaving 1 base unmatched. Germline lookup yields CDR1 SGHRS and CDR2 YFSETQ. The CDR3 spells CASSLRQGAYNEQFF. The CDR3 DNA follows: TGCGCCAGCAGCTTGCGACAGGGGGCCTACAATGAGCAGTTCTTC.

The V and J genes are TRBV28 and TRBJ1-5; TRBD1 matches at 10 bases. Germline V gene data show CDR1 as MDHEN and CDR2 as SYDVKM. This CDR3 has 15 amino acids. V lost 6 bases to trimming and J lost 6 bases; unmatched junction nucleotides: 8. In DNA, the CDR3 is TGTGCCAGCAGCCACCGACAGGGGGCTATTCAGCCCCAGCATTTT. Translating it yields CASSHRQGAIQPQHF.